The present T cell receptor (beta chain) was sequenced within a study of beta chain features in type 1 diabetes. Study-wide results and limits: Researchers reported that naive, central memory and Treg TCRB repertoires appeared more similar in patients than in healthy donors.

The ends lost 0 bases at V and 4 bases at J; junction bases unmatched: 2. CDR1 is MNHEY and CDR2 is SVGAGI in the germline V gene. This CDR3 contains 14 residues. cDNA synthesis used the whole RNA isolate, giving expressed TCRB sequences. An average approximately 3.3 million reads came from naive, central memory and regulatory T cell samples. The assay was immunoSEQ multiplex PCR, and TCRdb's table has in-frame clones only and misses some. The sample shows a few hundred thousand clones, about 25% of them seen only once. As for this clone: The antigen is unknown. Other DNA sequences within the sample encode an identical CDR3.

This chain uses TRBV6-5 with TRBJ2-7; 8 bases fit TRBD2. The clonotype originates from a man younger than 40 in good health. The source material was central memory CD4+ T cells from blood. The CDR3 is CASSYSSGVYEQYF. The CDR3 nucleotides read TGTGCCAGCAGTTACTCTAGCGGGGTTTACGAGCAGTACTTC.